This TCR beta chain was found in a study of blood T cell repertoires in COVID-19. Background on the study: The United States, Italy and Spain supplied acute and convalescent COVID-19 samples. T cells, B-cell-depleted T cells, or PBMCs provided the cDNA or gDNA that served as material.

There are 14 residues in the CDR3. V was clipped by 5 bases and J by 2 bases, with 11 bases between them. Germline values: CDR1 MNHEY, CDR2 SVGEGT. In the source study's methods: By means of reference gene primer amplification, nucleated cell counts were estimated. Data came from immunoSEQ multiplex PCR; TCRdb stores just in-frame clones and leaves some out. V, J and clone size were drawn from that table, and D and trimming were deduced from the DNA. The sample holds 55,000 to 65,000 clones, more than 85% seen once. This TCR was recovered from a man aged 60-69 years with acute or convalescent COVID-19. Sequenced sample: peripheral blood. This chain joins TRBV6-2 or TRBV6-3 and TRBJ2-3; D possibly corresponds to TRBD1 (6 bases). CDR3 nucleotides: TGTGCCAGCAGTCCGACAGGTTACACAGATACGCAGTATTTT. Residues: CASSPTGYTDTQYF.